A single T cell receptor (beta chain) is shown here with its context. The antigen remains unidentified. The length of the CDR3 is 17 residues. V dropped 5 bases and J dropped 5; count of bases not matched to a gene: 7. Germline V gene data show CDR1 as SGHVS and CDR2 as FQNEAQ. These data originate in a study of T cell repertoires and HLA-DP antigens. Study overall: Alloantigens: one with one groove difference and one with over 9 differences versus self. Donors were two male and one female, aged 18-to-29 to 60-to-69. Study findings and constraints: Naive and memory CD4+ repertoires were not analysed separately.

Method: immunoSEQ multiplex PCR; TCRdb's copy keeps in-frame clones and lacks some. This repertoire shows more than 90,000 clones, around 92% found once; its top ten account for 0.27%. Sequenced sample: CD4+ T cells from PBMCs. This receptor was obtained from a woman younger than 30 in good health and CMV-seronegative. The chain is built from TRBV7-8 and TRBJ2-2; TRBD2 matches 14 bases. The CDR3 DNA follows: TGTGCCAGCAGCAAGGGACTAGCGGGAGTGGGGACCGGGGAGCTGTTTTTT. It yields the protein CASSKGLAGVGTGELFF. Combining the CDR3 with reference TRBV7-8 and TRBJ2-2 gives the whole variable domain GAGVSQSPRYKVAKRGQDVALRCDPISGHVSLFWYQQALGQGPEFLTYFQNEAQLDKSGLPSDRFFAERPEGSVSTLKIQRTQQEDSAVYLCASSKGLAGVGTGELFFGEGSRLTVL.